This T cell receptor beta chain was identified during a study of T cell responses to AZD1222 COVID-19 vaccine. Sequencing was performed with immunoSEQ multiplex PCR; in TCRdb, only in-frame clones are kept and a portion is missing. Among over 130,000 clones listed, more than 85% were seen once. The ends were cut back, 8 bases at V and 1 base at J, with 11 bases in the middle. The CDR3 is 13 amino acids. CDR1 is MNHEY, CDR2 SVGAGI, per germline. This material consisted of peripheral blood, taken 28 days after the second AZD1222 dose. The genes are TRBV6-5 and TRBJ1-1; D remains unclear. The receptor comes from an adult who received the AZD1222 COVID-19 vaccine. The CDR3 region has the DNA TGTGCCAGCTTCGTCCAGTCGAACACTGAAGCTTTCTTT. Translation: CASFVQSNTEAFF.